The sequence of this T cell receptor (beta chain) was determined in a study of CXCR3-negative and CXCR3-positive naive CD8 T cells. Study conclusions and caveats: Comparison of naive CXCR3-negative and CXCR3-positive cells revealed similar TRBV-TRBJ usage, while memory cells differed. Naive subsets had comparable surface CD5, so TRB CDR3 properties gauged TCR strength. CXCR3-positive naive cells carried more hydrophobic TRB CDR3s than CXCR3-negative naive cells did.

This clonotype shows up as medium-sized by frequency. Its antigen is undetermined. CD45RO-CCR7+CD27+CD95- defined naive CD8+ T cells. UMI-labeled 5' RACE TRB cDNA libraries were prepared from the cells. TCRdb reprocessed the 5' RACE reads and reports one entry per CDR3 protein, with no DNA. This repertoire includes several thousand distinct CDR3 sequences. The germline gives CDR1 SQVTM, CDR2 ANQGSEA. This CDR3 has 15 amino acids. Sequenced material: naive CXCR3- CD8+ T cells from blood. Subset: CD45RO-CCR7+CD27+CD95- naive CD8+ T cells lacking CXCR3 (TNR3-). The clonotype comes from a human donor in good health. Some clones in this sample may be carry-over from other donors' samples. This chain uses TRBV29-1 with TRBJ2-1; TCRdb calls TRBD2, which cannot be checked without DNA. The CDR3 loop reads CSVDGAGGSYNEQFF.